This is a list of T cell receptor beta chains from one sample in a study of blood T cell repertoires in COVID-19. Generated by immunoSEQ multiplex PCR, the TCRdb table keeps only in-frame clones and is missing some. The sample includes about 350,000 clones, roughly 90% of them seen just once. Sequencing used PBMCs or T cells enriched from blood (not recorded which). The receptors originated from a woman in her 30s who had recovered from COVID-19. Both conserved end residues are part of each CDR3. The D gene is left open where the match is weak.

v_gene	j_gene	d_gene	CDR3nt	CDR3aa
TRBV5-1	TRBJ2-7	NA	TGCGCCAGCAGCTTGCTTGAAGGGGGCGGCGGGGTGCAGTACTTC	CASSLLEGGGGVQYF
TRBV30	TRBJ1-6	NA	TGTGCCTGGAGTGTTGGACAGAATAATTCACCCCTCCACTTT	CAWSVGQNNSPLHF
TRBV6-2/TRBV6-3	TRBJ1-2	NA	TGTGCCAGCAGTTACGAGGTCACCTATGGCTACACCTTC	CASSYEVTYGYTF
TRBV6-2/TRBV6-3	TRBJ1-1	NA	TGTGCCAGCAGTATCGGACGGGAGAACACTGAAGCTTTCTTT	CASSIGRENTEAFF
TRBV24-1	TRBJ1-3	NA	TGTGCCACCAGTGTACAGGAGGGACCAAGCTTTAGACGCTCTGGAAACACCATATATTTT	CATSVQEGPSFRRSGNTIYF
TRBV19	TRBJ1-5	TRBD1	TGTGCCAGTAGTAGGGACAGGCTGCAAGGCAATCAGCCCCAGCATTTT	CASSRDRLQGNQPQHF
TRBV5-1	TRBJ1-3	TRBD1	TGCGCCAGCAGCTTGGCCTGGATACAGGGGGATAGTGGAAACACCATATATTTT	CASSLAWIQGDSGNTIYF
TRBV19	TRBJ1-2	NA	TGTGCCAGTAGCCGGACTTTACAAACCCTCAACTATGGCTACACCTTC	CASSRTLQTLNYGYTF
TRBV12-3/TRBV12-4	TRBJ1-5	TRBD1	TGTGCCAGCAGTTTAGGACAGGGACAGCCCCAGCATTTT	CASSLGQGQPQHF
TRBV5-4	TRBJ2-3	TRBD1	TGTGCCAGCAGCTGGACGGACAGGTCAGATACGCAGTATTTT	CASSWTDRSDTQYF
TRBV7-9	TRBJ2-7	NA	TGTGCCAGCAGCTTAGCGCATAGCTACGAGCAGTACTTC	CASSLAHSYEQYF
TRBV2	TRBJ2-2	NA	TGTGCCACTAGCTGGAGGCGACCGAACACCGGGGAGCTGTTTTTT	CATSWRRPNTGELFF
TRBV2	TRBJ1-2	NA	TGTGCCAGCAGTGAAGGGGCAGGCCCCTATGGCTACACCTTC	CASSEGAGPYGYTF